One sample yielded the 30 T cell receptor beta chains listed below, sequenced in a study of blood T cell repertoires in COVID-19. Sequencing used immunoSEQ multiplex PCR; TCRdb keeps in-frame clones, though not all of them. Counted here are about 380,000 clones, about 90% occurring once; the ten biggest clones make up around 3%. Sequencing was carried out using PBMCs or T cells enriched from blood (not recorded which). Receptors were obtained from a woman in her twenties or thirties who had recovered from COVID-19.

The chain is built from TRBV5-1 and TRBJ2-3; the D gene is possibly TRBD1 (6 bases). V was trimmed by 0 bases and J by 6 bases, leaving 11 bases between them. In germline, CDR1 is SGHRS, CDR2 YFSETQ. The CDR3 has 14 amino acids. The CDR3 nucleotides are TGCGCCAGCAGCTTGGGGGGGCCGGAGGATACGCAGTATTTT. Its translation is CASSLGGPEDTQYF.

The J gene is TRBJ2-1, the V gene TRBV27; the match to TRBD2 covers 9 bases. CDR3 length: 15 amino acids. V shed 6 bases and J 6 bases; nucleotides not matched to a gene: 9. CDR1 is MNHEY and CDR2 is SMNVEV in the germline V gene (reference sequence). The CDR3 spells CASRATSGPFNEQFF. In DNA form, the CDR3 reads TGTGCCAGCAGAGCCACTAGCGGGCCTTTCAATGAGCAGTTCTTC.

The chain carries TRBV2 and TRBJ2-3; TRBD2 is a possible D gene (6 bases). Germline lookup yields CDR1 SNHLY and CDR2 FYNNEI. Trimming removed 7 bases from V and 4 bases from J, with 12 bases in between. The CDR3 consists of 13 residues. CDR3 sequence (DNA): TGTGCCAGCACGGGGGAAAGGGCAGATACGCAGTATTTT. It encodes CASTGERADTQYF. Full variable domain (rest looked up from reference TRBV2 and TRBJ2-3): EPEVTQTPSHQVTQMGQEVILRCVPISNHLYFYWYRQILGQKVEFLVSFYNNEISEKSEIFDDQFSVERPDGSNFTLKIRSTKLEDSAMYFCASTGERADTQYFGPGTRLTVL.

Here the CDR3 reads CASSMGLAGEGETQYF. The DNA for the CDR3 is TGTGCCAGCAGCATGGGACTAGCGGGAGAGGGAGAGACCCAGTACTTC. The V gene is TRBV3-1 (or the pseudogene TRBV3-2), the J gene TRBJ2-5, with TRBD2 matching 14 bases. Unmatched junction bases numbered 6, after V lost 5 bases and J lost 4 bases. In germline, CDR1 is LGHDT, CDR2 YNNKEL (reference sequence). The CDR3 covers 16 residues.

The genes are TRBV19 and TRBJ1-1; D is undetermined. Trimming pared 5 bases from V and 0 bases from J, leaving 13 bases between. Germline CDR1 LNHDA, CDR2 SQIVND (reference sequence). The CDR3 runs to 15 residues. This CDR3 reads CASSPSWELNTEAFF. CDR3 nucleotides: TGTGCCAGTAGTCCGAGCTGGGAGCTGAACACTGAAGCTTTCTTT.

This clone was recorded once. The CDR3 spells CASSLRGRTSGYTDTQYF. The CDR3 DNA sequence: TGTGCCAGCAGTTTACGGGGCAGGACTAGCGGTTACACAGATACGCAGTATTTT. The chain has TRBV28 and TRBJ2-3; 10 positions match TRBD2. The germline CDR1 and CDR2 sequences are MDHEN and SYDVKM. The CDR3 has 18 residues. V dropped 2 bases and J dropped 2; count of bases not matched to a gene: 10.

The chain has TRBV7-8 and TRBJ1-2; the D is unclear. Germline V gives CDR1 SGHVS, CDR2 FQNEAQ. The germline V and J ends were trimmed by 1 base and 6 bases, with 18 bases remaining between them. The CDR3 is made up of 16 amino acids. The CDR3 coding sequence is TGTGCCAGCAGCTTAGATGGCACTTTCGCGGGTGATGGCTACACCTTC. Translated, it gives CASSLDGTFAGDGYTF.

This sequence joins TRBV7-2 and TRBJ2-2; D unclear. The CDR3 totals 12 residues. The V gene's germline CDR1 is SGHTA and CDR2 FQGNSA. The V gene lost 5 bases and the J gene lost 7 bases, with 8 bases spanning the gap. CDR3 sequence reads: CASSRGVGELFF. The CDR3 bases are TGTGCCAGCAGCAGAGGAGTCGGGGAGCTGTTTTTT.

The chain employs TRBV6-1 and TRBJ2-7; D is unclear. V was cut by 3 bases and J by 4 bases, with 7 bases left in between. The CDR3 is made up of 12 amino acids. Germline V gives CDR1 MNHNS, CDR2 SASEGT. In nucleotides, the CDR3 is TGTGCCAGCAGTGATTTAAATTACGAGCAGTACTTC. Translated, it gives CASSDLNYEQYF.

The rearrangement joins TRBV19 to TRBJ1-5; 9 bases match TRBD1. The CDR3 length is 14 residues. Germline lookup yields CDR1 LNHDA and CDR2 SQIVND (reference sequence). V dropped 9 bases and J dropped 4; count of bases not matched to a gene: 7. The CDR3 region has the DNA TGTGCCAGCGCCGGGACAGGGTCGAATCAGCCCCAGCATTTT. This codes for CASAGTGSNQPQHF.

V gene TRBV12-2 combines with J gene TRBJ1-6; the D call in the table, TRBD1, was not verified against the DNA. TRBV12-2 is a pseudogene locus. The CDR3 has 17 residues. The CDR3 sequence is CASRLADLGQRNSPLHF. CDR3 DNA: TGTGCAAGTCGCTTAGCTGACTTAGGACAAAGGAATTCACCCCTCCACTTT.

In its sample, this clone was seen a few times. V and J are TRBV18 and TRBJ1-1; D is perhaps TRBD1 (5 bases). This CDR3 comprises 15 residues. Trimming cost V 4 bases and J 6 bases, with 18 bases left between them. Looked up from germline, CDR1 is KGHSH and CDR2 is LQKENI. Here the CDR3 DNA reads TGTGCCAGCTCACGTCCGCCGGGGACGGGGGCTGAAGCTTTCTTT. Translated, it gives CASSRPPGTGAEAFF.

The chain carries TRBV10-3 and TRBJ2-5; D is unresolved. The CDR3 has 12 amino acids. Germline assignment: CDR1 ENHRY and CDR2 SYGVKD. Trimming pared 4 bases from V and 5 bases from J, leaving 8 bases between. CDR3 protein: CAISGSRETQYF. The CDR3 DNA is TGTGCCATCAGTGGTTCGAGGGAGACCCAGTACTTC.

V usage is TRBV6-1 and J usage is TRBJ1-4; TRBD1 matches at 10 bases. From germline, CDR1 is MNHNS and CDR2 SASEGT. V lost 2 bases and J lost 8; bases outside the gene matches: 11. The CDR3 covers 17 residues. Here the CDR3 DNA reads TGTGCCAGCAGTGAATTTCGGGACAGGGGTGTCGAGGAAAAACTGTTTTTT. This translates into CASSEFRDRGVEEKLFF.

The V call is TRBV19, the J call TRBJ1-1; no clear D gene. Between the trimmed V and J ends, which lost 6 bases and 1 base, there was a span of 6 bases. Germline V gene sequence: CDR1 LNHDA, CDR2 SQIVND (reference sequence). CDR3 size: 12 residues. DNA for the CDR3: TGTGCCAGTAGCCTCTCGAACACTGAAGCTTTCTTT. It yields the protein CASSLSNTEAFF. The full variable domain, in which reference TRBV19 and TRBJ1-1 provide the parts outside the CDR3, is DGGITQSPKYLFRKEGQNVTLSCEQNLNHDAMYWYRQDPGQGLRLIYYSQIVNDFQKGDIAEGYSVSREKKESFPLTVTSAQKNPTAFYLCASSLSNTEAFFGQGTRLTVV.

The V and J genes are TRBV27 and TRBJ1-2; TRBD1 agrees at 7 bases. V lost 5 bases, J lost 3 bases, and 9 bases stayed unmatched. The CDR3 is 15 residues long. In germline, CDR1 is MNHEY, CDR2 SMNVEV (reference sequence). For the CDR3, the DNA is TGTGCCAGCAGTCTAGGGACAGAAACCTACTATGGCTACACCTTC. Translating gives CASSLGTETYYGYTF.

The V and J genes are TRBV5-1 and TRBJ1-2; TRBD1 matches 10 bases. CDR1 SGHRS and CDR2 YFSETQ come from the germline V gene. The CDR3 consists of 16 residues. V trimming: 4 bases; J trimming: 5 bases; junction bases outside the gene matches: 11. CDR3 amino acids: CASSPRDRGATYGYTF. As DNA, the CDR3 is TGCGCCAGCAGCCCCCGGGACAGGGGCGCCACATATGGCTACACCTTC.

The V call is TRBV5-1, the J call TRBJ2-7; TRBD2 matches 16 bases. The length of the CDR3 is 18 residues. The ends lost 2 bases at V and 2 bases at J; junction bases unmatched: 7. In germline, CDR1 is SGHRS, CDR2 YFSETQ. The CDR3 loop is CASSLQGTSGRDPYEQYF. The CDR3 bases are TGCGCCAGCAGCTTACAGGGGACTAGCGGGAGGGATCCCTACGAGCAGTACTTC.

V and J are TRBV11-2 and TRBJ1-2, with a tentative D call TRBD1 (5 bases). CDR3 size: 14 residues. V was pared by 4 bases and J by 7 bases, with 16 bases between. Per the germline V gene, CDR1 is SGHAT and CDR2 is FQNNGV. CDR3 sequence: CASSSSQGGAGYTF. In DNA form, the CDR3 reads TGTGCCAGCAGCTCCAGCCAGGGAGGAGCTGGCTACACCTTC.

This sequence joins TRBV12-3 or TRBV12-4 and TRBJ2-5; no clear D. This CDR3 has 13 amino acids. The V and J ends lost 5 bases and 2 bases respectively, with 9 bases between them. CDR3 DNA: TGTGCCAGCAGTCCTGACAAGCAAGAGACCCAGTACTTC. Translating it yields CASSPDKQETQYF.

The gene calls are TRBV5-1 and TRBJ2-1; 11 nucleotides align to TRBD2. The V gene's germline CDR1 is SGHRS and CDR2 YFSETQ. The CDR3 contains 15 residues. The junction had 5 bases not matched to a gene; V was cut back by 0 bases and J by 9 bases. CDR3 DNA: TGCGCCAGCAGCTTGGGGGTTAGCGGGAGGGGTGAGCAGTTCTTC. Amino acids: CASSLGVSGRGEQFF.

This chain connects TRBV6-5 to TRBJ2-3, with D unclear. The CDR3 covers 15 residues. The V gene's germline CDR1 is MNHEY and CDR2 SVGAGI. The V gene lost 0 bases and the J gene lost 3 bases, with 10 bases spanning the gap. The CDR3 sequence is CASSYSIARTDTQYF. The CDR3 nucleotides read TGTGCCAGCAGTTACTCTATAGCTCGAACAGATACGCAGTATTTT.

V and J are TRBV5-1 and TRBJ1-2; D is ambiguous. V was trimmed by 0 bases and J by 3 bases, leaving 9 bases between them. This CDR3 is 14 amino acids long. Germline V gives CDR1 SGHRS, CDR2 YFSETQ. The CDR3 nucleotides read TGCGCCAGCAGCTTGGCTACCGGGGACTATGGCTACACCTTC. Its translation: CASSLATGDYGYTF. Full variable domain (outside the CDR3, taken from reference TRBV5-1 and TRBJ1-2): KAGVTQTPRYLIKTRGQQVTLSCSPISGHRSVSWYQQTPGQGLQFLFEYFSETQRNKGNFPGRFSGRQFSNSRSEMNVSTLELGDSALYLCASSLATGDYGYTFGSGTRLTVV.

This sequence joins TRBV7-6 and TRBJ2-2; 12 nucleotides align to TRBD2. The CDR3 spans 15 residues. Unmatched junction bases numbered 1, after V lost 2 bases and J lost 6 bases. Per germline, CDR1 SGHVS and CDR2 FNYEAQ. The CDR3 DNA reads as TGTGCCAGCAGCTTACTAGCGGGAGGGCCCGGGGAGCTGTTTTTT. Residues: CASSLLAGGPGELFF.

The V call is TRBV10-1, the J call TRBJ2-1; tentative D call: TRBD1 (6 bases). Germline V gene data show CDR1 as WNHNN and CDR2 as SYGVQD (reference sequence). The germline V and J ends were trimmed by 3 bases and 0 bases, with 15 bases remaining between them. The length of the CDR3 is 17 residues. CDR3 in amino acids: CASSDWTAPSSYNEQFF. The CDR3 DNA sequence: TGCGCCAGCAGTGACTGGACAGCCCCGAGCTCCTACAATGAGCAGTTCTTC.

The chain joins TRBV7-6 to TRBJ2-2; 16 positions agree with TRBD2. Germline values: CDR1 SGHVS, CDR2 FNYEAQ. V was clipped by 5 bases and J by 6 bases; unmatched bases: 9. The CDR3 has 18 residues. Here the CDR3 reads CASSPSGTSGGAAGELFF. The CDR3 coding sequence is TGTGCCAGCAGCCCCTCCGGGACTAGCGGGGGGGCCGCCGGGGAGCTGTTTTTT.

The chain combines TRBV18 with TRBJ1-2, with 7 bases identical to TRBD1. This CDR3 spans 14 amino acids. V dropped 6 bases and J dropped 4; count of bases not matched to a gene: 8. Germline V CDR1 and CDR2: KGHSH, LQKENI. CDR3 residues: CASSPRGRGYGYTF. The DNA of the CDR3 is TGTGCCAGCTCGCCAAGGGGGCGAGGCTATGGCTACACCTTC.

The V and J genes are TRBV7-2 and TRBJ2-1; 7 bases line up with TRBD2. V was pared by 1 base and J by 5 bases, with 5 bases of the junction left unmatched. This CDR3 has 15 residues. Germline lookup yields CDR1 SGHTA and CDR2 FQGNSA. In DNA, the CDR3 is TGTGCCAGCAGCTTAGGTCGCGGGAGTCACAATGAGCAGTTCTTC. It yields the protein CASSLGRGSHNEQFF.

The genes are TRBV9 and TRBJ2-7; a weak D match, TRBD2 (6 bases). The V gene lost 7 bases and the J gene lost 5 bases, with 16 bases spanning the gap. The CDR3 covers 13 residues. In germline, CDR1 is SGDLS, CDR2 YYNGEE. DNA of the CDR3: TGTGCCAGCGGGGGGAGTTCGATCCACGAGCAGTACTTC. Translating it yields CASGGSSIHEQYF.

V and J are TRBV3-1 (or the pseudogene TRBV3-2) and TRBJ2-7, with 7 bases matching TRBD2. The CDR3 spans 14 residues. Germline assignment: CDR1 LGHDT and CDR2 YNNKEL (reference sequence). The V and J ends lost 4 bases and 3 bases, in that order; junction bases with no gene match: 6. The CDR3 here is CASSLSGAYYEQYF. CDR3 DNA sequence: TGTGCCAGCAGCCTAAGCGGGGCCTACTACGAGCAGTACTTC.